This TCR beta chain was documented in a study of T cell changes during pregnancy in multiple sclerosis. V shed 4 bases, J shed 9 bases, and the junction held 9 bases outside the gene matches. The germline V gene encodes CDR1 SGHNT and CDR2 YYREEE (reference sequence). The CDR3 contains 16 residues. Generated by immunoSEQ multiplex PCR, the TCRdb table keeps only in-frame clones and is missing some. The table shows 65,000 to 95,000 clones, with about 92% occurring only once. This TCR was sampled from a female donor in good health, enrolled as a control in a pregnancy study. The rearrangement uses TRBV5-4 and TRBJ2-4; 14 bases agree with TRBD2. Sequenced here: peripheral blood, sampled after pregnancy. CDR3 coding DNA: TGTGCCAGCAGCACTGGACTAGCGGGGGGCGCGTCCATTCAGTACTTC. Translating gives CASSTGLAGGASIQYF.